These 10 T cell receptor beta chains originate from one sample sequenced in a study of blood T cell repertoires in COVID-19. TCRdb keeps only in-frame clones here, not all; method: immunoSEQ multiplex PCR. The data show 280,000 or so clones, more than 75% seen once. Input material: peripheral blood. Source of these receptors: a woman aged 30 to 39 who had recovered from COVID-19.

The gene calls are TRBV7-2 and TRBJ1-5; TRBD1 is a possible D gene (5 bases). Germline V gene data show CDR1 as SGHTA and CDR2 as FQGNSA. Trimming took 5 bases from V and 6 from J, leaving 17 bases between them. The CDR3 sequence is 15 residues long. The CDR3 region has the DNA TGTGCCAGCAGCCCGGGACTCAAGGGAAGTCAGCCCCAGCATTTT. Amino acid sequence: CASSPGLKGSQPQHF.

This chain joins TRBV6-2 or TRBV6-3 and TRBJ2-3, with TRBD2 matching 9 bases. V lost 3 bases to trimming and J lost 3 bases; unmatched junction nucleotides: 1. In germline, CDR1 is MNHEY, CDR2 SVGEGT. The CDR3 is 14 amino acids. The CDR3 DNA reads TGTGCCAGCAGTTATAGCGGGAGTACAGATACGCAGTATTTT. Its translation is CASSYSGSTDTQYF.

The chain combines TRBV12-5 with TRBJ2-1; TRBD1 aligns across 7 bases. The germline CDR1 and CDR2 sequences are LGHNT and FRNRAP. The V gene end was trimmed by 1 base and the J gene end by 10 bases; junction bases not matched to a gene: 4. This CDR3 has 13 residues. CDR3 sequence reads: CASGLGQGDEQFF. DNA for the CDR3: TGTGCTAGTGGTTTGGGTCAGGGGGACGAGCAGTTCTTC.

The rearrangement links TRBV28 to TRBJ2-7; D unclear. This CDR3 contains 14 residues. The V and J ends lost 5 bases and 5 bases respectively, with 16 bases between them. The germline V gene encodes CDR1 MDHEN and CDR2 SYDVKM. The CDR3 DNA reads TGTGCCAGCAGTATTAGCCCAATGAACCACGAGCAGTACTTC. It encodes CASSISPMNHEQYF.

The chain employs TRBV27 and TRBJ2-7; tentative D call: TRBD1 (6 bases). Trimming removed 6 bases from V and 6 bases from J, with 12 bases in between. Germline values: CDR1 MNHEY, CDR2 SMNVEV (reference sequence). This CDR3 region has 12 residues. The chain's CDR3 is CASRSTGTEQYF. The CDR3, as DNA: TGTGCCAGCAGATCAACAGGGACCGAGCAGTACTTC.

The gene calls are TRBV25-1 and TRBJ1-3, with a possible D match to TRBD1 (5 bases). Germline V gene lookup returns CDR1 MGHDK and CDR2 SYGVNS. The CDR3 runs to 15 residues. Trimming left V 3 bases short and J 0 bases short, with 9 bases between. The CDR3 DNA follows: TGTGCCAGCAGTGAGCCCGGGGGCTCTGGAAACACCATATATTTT. It is translated as CASSEPGGSGNTIYF.

This chain connects TRBV6-6 to TRBJ1-6; unclear D gene. CDR1 is MNHNY and CDR2 is SVGAGI in the germline V gene (reference sequence). There are 13 residues in the CDR3. V was shortened by 0 bases and J by 7 bases, with 4 bases between the two germline ends. Written as DNA, the CDR3 is TGTGCCAGCAGTTACTCTCCGAATTCACCCCTCCACTTT. Translation: CASSYSPNSPLHF.

The table lists this clone with a count of one. V and J are TRBV27 and TRBJ2-2; D is possibly TRBD1 (6 bases). Trimming cost V 4 bases and J 4 bases, with 13 bases left between them. This CDR3 has 15 amino acids. Germline CDR1 is MNHEY and CDR2 is SMNVEV (reference sequence). The CDR3: CASSWAGDVTGELFF. CDR3 coding DNA: TGTGCCAGCAGTTGGGCAGGGGATGTCACCGGGGAGCTGTTTTTT.

A remark on this clone: The sample carries other DNA sequences with the same CDR3. The rearrangement uses TRBV12-3 or TRBV12-4 and TRBJ1-2; D ambiguous. V was pared by 5 bases and J by 0 bases, with 7 bases between. The length of the CDR3 is 13 residues. As DNA, the CDR3 is TGTGCCAGCAGTCCAACAGCTAACTATGGCTACACCTTC. Translating it yields CASSPTANYGYTF.

CDR3 region: CASSAIRGARETQYF. The CDR3, as DNA: TGTGCCAGCAGTGCCATCCGGGGGGCTCGAGAGACCCAGTACTTC. The rearrangement uses TRBV2 and TRBJ2-5; the D gene is possibly TRBD2 (7 bases). V was cut by 4 bases and J by 4 bases, with 16 bases left in between. There are 15 residues in the CDR3. Germline V gene sequence: CDR1 SNHLY, CDR2 FYNNEI.